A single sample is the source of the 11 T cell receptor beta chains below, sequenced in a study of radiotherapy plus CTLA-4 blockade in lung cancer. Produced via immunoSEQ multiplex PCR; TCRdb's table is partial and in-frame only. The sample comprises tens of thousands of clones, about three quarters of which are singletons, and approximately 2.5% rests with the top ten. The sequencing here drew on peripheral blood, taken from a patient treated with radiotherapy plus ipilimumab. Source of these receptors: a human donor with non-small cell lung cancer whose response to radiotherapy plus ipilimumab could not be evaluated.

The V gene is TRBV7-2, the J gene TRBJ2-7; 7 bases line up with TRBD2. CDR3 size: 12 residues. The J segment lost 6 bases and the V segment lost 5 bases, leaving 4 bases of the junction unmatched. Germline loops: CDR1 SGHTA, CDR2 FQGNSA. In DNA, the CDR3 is TGTGCCAGCAGCAGACTAGCTCCCGAGCAGTACTTC. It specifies CASSRLAPEQYF. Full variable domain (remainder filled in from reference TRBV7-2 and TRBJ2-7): GAGVSQSPSNKVTEKGKDVELRCDPISGHTALYWYRQSLGQGLEFLIYFQGNSAPDKSGLPSDRFSAERTGGSVSTLTIQRTQQEDSAVYLCASSRLAPEQYFGPGTRLTVT.

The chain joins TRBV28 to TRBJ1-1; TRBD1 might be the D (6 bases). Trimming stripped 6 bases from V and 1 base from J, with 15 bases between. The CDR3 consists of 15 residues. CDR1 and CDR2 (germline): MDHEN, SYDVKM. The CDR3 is CASSPRGSGNTEAFF. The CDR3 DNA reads TGTGCCAGCAGCCCAAGGGGGTCAGGGAACACTGAAGCTTTCTTT.

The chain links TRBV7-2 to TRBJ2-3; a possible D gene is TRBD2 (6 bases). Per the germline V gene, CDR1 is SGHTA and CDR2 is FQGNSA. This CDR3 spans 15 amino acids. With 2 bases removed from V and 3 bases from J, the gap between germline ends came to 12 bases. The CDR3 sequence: CASSLSQGGTDTQYF. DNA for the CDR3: TGTGCCAGCAGCTTAAGCCAGGGAGGTACAGATACGCAGTATTTT.

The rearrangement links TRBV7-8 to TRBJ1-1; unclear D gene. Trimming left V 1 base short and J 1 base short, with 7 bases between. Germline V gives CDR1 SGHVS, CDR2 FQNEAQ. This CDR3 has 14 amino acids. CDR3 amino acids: CASSLVAGNTEAFF. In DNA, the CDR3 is TGTGCCAGCAGCTTAGTTGCAGGGAACACTGAAGCTTTCTTT.

CDR3 sequence reads: CASSLELSSYNSPLHF. The CDR3 region has the DNA TGTGCCAGCAGCTTGGAGCTCAGCTCCTATAATTCACCCCTCCACTTT. The J gene is TRBJ1-6, the V gene TRBV7-9; no clear D gene. There are 16 residues in the CDR3. Trimming pared 3 bases from V and 0 bases from J, leaving 9 bases between. The germline V gene encodes CDR1 SEHNR and CDR2 FQNEAQ (reference sequence).

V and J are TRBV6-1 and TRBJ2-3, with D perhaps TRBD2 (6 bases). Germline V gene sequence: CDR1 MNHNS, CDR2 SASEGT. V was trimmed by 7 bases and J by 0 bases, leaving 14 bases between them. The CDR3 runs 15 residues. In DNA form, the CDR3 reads TGTGCCAGCACCCTAGGGGCGGGGAGCACAGATACGCAGTATTTT. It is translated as CASTLGAGSTDTQYF.

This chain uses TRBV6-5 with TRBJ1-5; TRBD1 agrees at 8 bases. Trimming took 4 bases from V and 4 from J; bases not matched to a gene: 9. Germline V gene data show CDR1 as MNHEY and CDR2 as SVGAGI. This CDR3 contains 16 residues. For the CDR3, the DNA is TGTGCCAGCAGTTCAAGACAGGGGTTAGGAAATCAGCCCCAGCATTTT. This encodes CASSSRQGLGNQPQHF.

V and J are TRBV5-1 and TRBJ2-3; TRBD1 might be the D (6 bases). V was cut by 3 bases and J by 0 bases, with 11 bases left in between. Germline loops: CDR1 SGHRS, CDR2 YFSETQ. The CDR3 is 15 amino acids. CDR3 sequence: CASSSSGASTDTQYF. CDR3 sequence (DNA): TGCGCCAGCAGCTCCTCAGGGGCAAGCACAGATACGCAGTATTTT. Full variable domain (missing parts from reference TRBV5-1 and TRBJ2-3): KAGVTQTPRYLIKTRGQQVTLSCSPISGHRSVSWYQQTPGQGLQFLFEYFSETQRNKGNFPGRFSGRQFSNSRSEMNVSTLELGDSALYLCASSSSGASTDTQYFGPGTRLTVL.

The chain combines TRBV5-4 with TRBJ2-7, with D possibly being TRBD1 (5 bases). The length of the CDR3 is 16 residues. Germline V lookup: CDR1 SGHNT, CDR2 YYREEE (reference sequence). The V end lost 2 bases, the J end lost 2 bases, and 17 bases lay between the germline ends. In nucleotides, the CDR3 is TGTGCCAGCAGCTTTCCCACGGCAGGGCCAACCTACGAGCAGTACTTC. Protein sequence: CASSFPTAGPTYEQYF.

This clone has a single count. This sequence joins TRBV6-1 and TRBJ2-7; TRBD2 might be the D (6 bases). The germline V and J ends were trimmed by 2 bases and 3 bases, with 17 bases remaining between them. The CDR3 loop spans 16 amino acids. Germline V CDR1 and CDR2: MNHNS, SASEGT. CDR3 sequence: CASSEWQEGGLYEQYF. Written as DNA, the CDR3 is TGTGCCAGCAGTGAATGGCAGGAGGGAGGCCTCTACGAGCAGTACTTC.

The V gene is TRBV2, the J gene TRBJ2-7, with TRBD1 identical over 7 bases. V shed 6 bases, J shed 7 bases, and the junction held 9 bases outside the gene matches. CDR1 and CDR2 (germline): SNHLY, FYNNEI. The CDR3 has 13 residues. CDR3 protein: CASRYKQGMEQYF. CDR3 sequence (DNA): TGTGCCAGCAGATATAAACAGGGGATGGAGCAGTACTTC.